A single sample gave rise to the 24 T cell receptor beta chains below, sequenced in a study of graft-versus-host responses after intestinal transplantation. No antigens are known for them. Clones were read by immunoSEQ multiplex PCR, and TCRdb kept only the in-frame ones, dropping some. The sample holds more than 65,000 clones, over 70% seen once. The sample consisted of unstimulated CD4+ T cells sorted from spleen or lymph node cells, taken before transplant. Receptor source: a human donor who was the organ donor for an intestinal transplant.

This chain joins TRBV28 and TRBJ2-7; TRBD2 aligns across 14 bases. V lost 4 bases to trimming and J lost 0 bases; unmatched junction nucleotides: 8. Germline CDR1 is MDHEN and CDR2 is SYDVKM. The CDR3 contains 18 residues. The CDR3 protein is CASSSGLAGVLSSYEQYV. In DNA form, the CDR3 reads TGTGCCAGCAGTTCGGGACTAGCGGGAGTCTTGAGCTCCTACGAGCAGTACGTC.

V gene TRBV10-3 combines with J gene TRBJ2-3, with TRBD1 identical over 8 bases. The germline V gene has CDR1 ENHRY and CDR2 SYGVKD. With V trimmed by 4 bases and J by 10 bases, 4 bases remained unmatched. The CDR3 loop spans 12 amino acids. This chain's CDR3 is CAISGDRLAQYF. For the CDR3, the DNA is TGTGCCATCAGTGGGGACAGGTTGGCGCAGTATTTT.

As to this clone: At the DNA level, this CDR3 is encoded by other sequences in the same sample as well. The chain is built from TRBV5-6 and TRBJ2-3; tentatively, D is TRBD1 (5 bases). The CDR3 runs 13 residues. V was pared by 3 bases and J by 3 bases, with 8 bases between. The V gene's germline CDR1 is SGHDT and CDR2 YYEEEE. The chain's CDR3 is CASSSQGTDTQYF. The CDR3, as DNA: TGTGCCAGCAGCTCCCAGGGTACAGATACGCAGTATTTT.

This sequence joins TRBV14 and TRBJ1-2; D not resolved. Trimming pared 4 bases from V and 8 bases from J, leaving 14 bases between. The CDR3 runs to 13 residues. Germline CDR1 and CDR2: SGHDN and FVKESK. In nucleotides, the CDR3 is TGTGCCAGCAGCCCCGAGGGTCTAGGAGGCTACACCTTC. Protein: CASSPEGLGGYTF.

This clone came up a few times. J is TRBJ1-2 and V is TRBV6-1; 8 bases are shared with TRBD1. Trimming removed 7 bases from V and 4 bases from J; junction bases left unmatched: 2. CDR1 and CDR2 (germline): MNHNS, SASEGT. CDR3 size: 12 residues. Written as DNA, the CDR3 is TGTGCCAGCACCCAGGGGGCCTATGGCTACACCTTC. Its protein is CASTQGAYGYTF.

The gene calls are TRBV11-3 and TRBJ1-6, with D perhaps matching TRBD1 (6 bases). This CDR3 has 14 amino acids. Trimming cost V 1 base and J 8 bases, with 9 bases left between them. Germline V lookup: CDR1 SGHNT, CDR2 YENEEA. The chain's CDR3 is CASSLGRGDSPLHF. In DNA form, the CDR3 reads TGTGCCAGCAGCTTAGGCAGGGGTGATTCACCCCTCCACTTT.

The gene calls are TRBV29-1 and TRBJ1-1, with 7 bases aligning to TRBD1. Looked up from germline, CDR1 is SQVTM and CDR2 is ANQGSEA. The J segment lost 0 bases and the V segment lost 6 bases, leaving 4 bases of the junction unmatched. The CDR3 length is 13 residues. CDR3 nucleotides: TGCAGCGTCCTACAGGGGATGAACACTGAAGCTTTCTTT. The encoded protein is CSVLQGMNTEAFF.

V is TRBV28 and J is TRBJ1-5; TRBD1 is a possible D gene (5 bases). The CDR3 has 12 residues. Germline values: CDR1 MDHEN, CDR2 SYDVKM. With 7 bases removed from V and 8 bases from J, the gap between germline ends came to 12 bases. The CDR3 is CASTEGVKPQHF. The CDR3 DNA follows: TGTGCCAGCACGGAAGGGGTTAAGCCCCAGCATTTT.

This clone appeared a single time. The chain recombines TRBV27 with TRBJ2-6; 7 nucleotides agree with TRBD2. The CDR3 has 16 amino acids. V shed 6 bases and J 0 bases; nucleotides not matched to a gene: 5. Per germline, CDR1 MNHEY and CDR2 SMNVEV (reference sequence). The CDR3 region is CASSPSGGSGANVLTF. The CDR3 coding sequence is TGTGCCAGCAGCCCCTCGGGGGGCTCTGGGGCCAACGTCCTGACTTTC.

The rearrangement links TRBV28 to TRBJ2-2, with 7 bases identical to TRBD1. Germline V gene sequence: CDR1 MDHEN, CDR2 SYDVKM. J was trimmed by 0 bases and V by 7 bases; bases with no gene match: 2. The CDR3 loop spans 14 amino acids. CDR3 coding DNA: TGTGCCAGCACCGGGACAGCGAACACCGGGGAGCTGTTTTTT. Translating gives CASTGTANTGELFF.

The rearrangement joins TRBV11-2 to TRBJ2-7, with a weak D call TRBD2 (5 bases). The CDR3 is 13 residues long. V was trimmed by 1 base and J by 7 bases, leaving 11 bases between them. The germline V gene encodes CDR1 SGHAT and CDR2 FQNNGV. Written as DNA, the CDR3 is TGTGCCAGCAGCTTAGTAGCGTCGGGAGAGCAGTACGTC. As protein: CASSLVASGEQYV.

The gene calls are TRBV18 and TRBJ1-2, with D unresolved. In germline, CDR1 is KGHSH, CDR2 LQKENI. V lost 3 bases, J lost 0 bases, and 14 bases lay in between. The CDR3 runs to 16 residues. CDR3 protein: CASSPTKLETNYGYTF. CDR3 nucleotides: TGTGCCAGCTCACCCACAAAACTAGAAACTAACTATGGCTACACCTTC.

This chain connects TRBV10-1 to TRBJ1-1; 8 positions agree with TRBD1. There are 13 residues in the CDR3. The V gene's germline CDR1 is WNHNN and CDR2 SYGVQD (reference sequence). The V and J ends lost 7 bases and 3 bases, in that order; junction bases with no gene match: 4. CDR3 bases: TGCGCCAGCACTGGGGGACAGGACACTGAAGCTTTCTTT. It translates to CASTGGQDTEAFF.

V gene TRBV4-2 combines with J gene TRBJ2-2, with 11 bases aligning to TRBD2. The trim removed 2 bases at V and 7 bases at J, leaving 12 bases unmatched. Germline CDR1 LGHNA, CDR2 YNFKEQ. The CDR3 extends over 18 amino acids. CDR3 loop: CASSQHSRLAGTDGELFF. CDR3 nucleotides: TGTGCCAGCAGCCAACATTCAAGACTAGCGGGGACTGACGGGGAGCTGTTTTTT.

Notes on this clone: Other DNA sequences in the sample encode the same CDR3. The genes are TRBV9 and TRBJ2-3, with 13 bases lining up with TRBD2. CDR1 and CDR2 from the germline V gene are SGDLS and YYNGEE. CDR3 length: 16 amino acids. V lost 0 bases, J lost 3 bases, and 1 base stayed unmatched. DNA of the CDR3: TGTGCCAGCAGCGTAGTACTAGCGGGGGGGACAGATACGCAGTATTTT. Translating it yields CASSVVLAGGTDTQYF.

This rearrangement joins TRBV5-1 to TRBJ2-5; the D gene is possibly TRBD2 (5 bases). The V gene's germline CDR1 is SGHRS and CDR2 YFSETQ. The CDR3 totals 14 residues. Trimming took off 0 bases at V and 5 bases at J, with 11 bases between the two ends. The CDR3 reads CASSLGAGDETQYF. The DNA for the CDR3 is TGCGCCAGCAGCTTGGGAGCCGGGGATGAGACCCAGTACTTC.

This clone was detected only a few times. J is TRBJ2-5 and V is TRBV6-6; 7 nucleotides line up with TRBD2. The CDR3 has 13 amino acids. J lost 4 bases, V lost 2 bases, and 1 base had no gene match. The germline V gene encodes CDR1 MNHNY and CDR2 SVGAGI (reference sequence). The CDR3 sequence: CASSYTGGETQYF. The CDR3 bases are TGTGCCAGCAGTTACACGGGGGGAGAGACCCAGTACTTC.

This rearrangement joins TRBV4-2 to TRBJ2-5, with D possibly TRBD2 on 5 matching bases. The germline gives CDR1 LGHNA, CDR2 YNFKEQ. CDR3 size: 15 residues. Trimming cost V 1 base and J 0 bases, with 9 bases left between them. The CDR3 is CASSQGTGNQETQYF. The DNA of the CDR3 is TGTGCCAGCAGCCAAGGGACGGGGAACCAAGAGACCCAGTACTTC.

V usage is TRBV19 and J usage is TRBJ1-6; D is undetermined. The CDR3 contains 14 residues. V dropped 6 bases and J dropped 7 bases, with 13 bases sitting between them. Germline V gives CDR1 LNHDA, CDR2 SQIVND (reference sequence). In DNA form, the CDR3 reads TGTGCCAGTAGGAACGGAGGGTTAAATTCACCCCTCCACTTT. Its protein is CASRNGGLNSPLHF.

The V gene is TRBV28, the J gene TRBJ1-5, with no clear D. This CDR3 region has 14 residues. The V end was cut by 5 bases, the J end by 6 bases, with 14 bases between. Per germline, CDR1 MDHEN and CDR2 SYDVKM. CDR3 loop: CASSPPGPSQPQHF. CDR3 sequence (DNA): TGTGCCAGCAGTCCGCCTGGCCCCAGTCAGCCCCAGCATTTT.

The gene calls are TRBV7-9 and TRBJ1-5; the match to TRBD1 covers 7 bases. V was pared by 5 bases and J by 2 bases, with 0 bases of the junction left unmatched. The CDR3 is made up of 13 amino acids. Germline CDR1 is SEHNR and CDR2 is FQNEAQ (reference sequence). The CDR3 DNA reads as TGTGCCAGCAGCGGGACAGGCAATCAGCCCCAGCATTTT. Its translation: CASSGTGNQPQHF.

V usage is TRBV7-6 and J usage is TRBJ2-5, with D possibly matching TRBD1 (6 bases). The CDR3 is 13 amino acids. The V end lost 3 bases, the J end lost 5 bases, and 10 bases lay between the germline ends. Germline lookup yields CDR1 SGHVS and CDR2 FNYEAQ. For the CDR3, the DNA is TGTGCCAGCAGCTTCTTGACAGGCGAGACCCAGTACTTC. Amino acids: CASSFLTGETQYF.

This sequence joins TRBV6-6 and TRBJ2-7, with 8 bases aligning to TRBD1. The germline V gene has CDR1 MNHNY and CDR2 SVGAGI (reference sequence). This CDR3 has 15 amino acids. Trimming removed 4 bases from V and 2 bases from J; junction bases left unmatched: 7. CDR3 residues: CASSSDRGLTYEQYV. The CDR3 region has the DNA TGTGCCAGCAGTTCTGACAGGGGCCTCACCTACGAGCAGTACGTC.

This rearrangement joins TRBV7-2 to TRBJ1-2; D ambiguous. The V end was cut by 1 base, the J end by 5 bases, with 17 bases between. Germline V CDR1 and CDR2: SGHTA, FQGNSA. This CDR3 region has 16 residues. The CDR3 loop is CASSLGLGRGLYGYTF. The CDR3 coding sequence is TGTGCCAGCAGCTTAGGCTTGGGCAGAGGACTTTATGGCTACACCTTC.